This T cell receptor (beta chain) emerged from a study of T cells after yellow fever vaccination. Each CDR3 protein gets one entry after TCRdb re-called the 5' RACE reads with MiXCR. This table has 300,000 to 400,000 distinct CDR3 sequences, approximately 13% appearing once. The CDR3 covers 15 residues. The V gene's germline CDR1 is SGHRS and CDR2 YFSETQ. V was trimmed by 4 bases and J by 4 bases, leaving 15 bases between them. The receptor's source is a man between 18 and 35 years old who received the YFV17D yellow fever vaccine. The rearrangement uses TRBV5-1 and TRBJ1-3, with a tentative D call TRBD1 (5 bases). Material: CD4+ T cells sorted from PBMCs, obtained 15 days after the yellow fever booster vaccination. The DNA for the CDR3 is TGCGCCAGCAGCCCTTTCGGCGGGGCAGGAAACACCATATATTTT. It encodes CASSPFGGAGNTIYF.